Given below is one TCR beta chain in context. V was pared by 6 bases and J by 7 bases, with 17 bases between. The germline CDR1 and CDR2 sequences are MNHEY and SMNVEV (reference sequence). The CDR3 consists of 14 residues. The data were taken from a study of radiation and T cells in renal cell carcinoma. Study details: Nephrectomy followed 15 Gy stereotactic body radiation by 4 weeks.

The table came from immunoSEQ multiplex PCR; TCRdb's copy has only in-frame clones and leaves some out. The table includes 120,000 or so clones, approximately 75% detected once. Time point here: blood 2 weeks post-SBRT. Treatment of the sample: 15 Gy SBRT to primary tumor, nephrectomy 4 weeks later. The TCR sequence derives from a woman aged 55-75 years with renal cell carcinoma. The sequences come from blood, collected from a patient whose treatment included radiotherapy and nephrectomy. This chain links TRBV27 with TRBJ2-3; tentative D call: TRBD1 (6 bases). The CDR3 region has the DNA TGTGCCAGCAGCCCACAGGGTAATGCGTATACGCAGTATTTT. Encoded protein: CASSPQGNAYTQYF.